One sample yielded the 14 T cell receptor beta chains listed below, sequenced in a study of blood T cell repertoires in COVID-19. The protocol was immunoSEQ multiplex PCR, while the TCRdb copy is restricted to in-frame clones and leaves out a portion. This table has approximately 300,000 clones, more than 70% appearing once. The sequenced sample consisted of peripheral blood. The receptors derive from a woman in her fifties or sixties with acute or convalescent COVID-19.

This clone was detected only once. The CDR3 loop reads CASSSPGQGAGYGYTF. The DNA of the CDR3 is TGTGCCAGCAGTTCGCCGGGACAGGGGGCCGGCTATGGCTACACCTTC. This chain connects TRBV6-5 to TRBJ1-2; 12 bases fit TRBD1. The CDR3 extends over 16 amino acids. Germline assignment: CDR1 MNHEY and CDR2 SVGAGI. The trim removed 4 bases at V and 4 bases at J, leaving 7 bases unmatched.

This rearrangement joins TRBV6-5 to TRBJ1-2; TRBD1 aligns across 11 bases. V lost 6 bases, J lost 4 bases, and 7 bases stayed unmatched. Germline values: CDR1 MNHEY, CDR2 SVGAGI. The CDR3 is 15 residues long. As DNA, the CDR3 is TGTGCCAGCAGCCGCGGGACAGGGGGAATCTATGGCTACACCTTC. Translating it yields CASSRGTGGIYGYTF.

This sequence joins TRBV3-1 (or the pseudogene TRBV3-2) and TRBJ2-1, with TRBD2 matching 13 bases. The CDR3 covers 17 residues. The trim removed 0 bases at V and 7 bases at J, leaving 6 bases unmatched. From germline, CDR1 is LGHDT and CDR2 YNNKEL (reference sequence). DNA for the CDR3: TGTGCCAGCAGCCAAGACCCCGGGACTAGCGGGAAGAATGAGCAGTTCTTC. This gives the protein CASSQDPGTSGKNEQFF.

V is TRBV28 and J is TRBJ1-5; a weak D match, TRBD1 (6 bases). The CDR3 length is 13 residues. V shed 8 bases and J shed 7 bases, with 15 bases lying between them. Germline loops: CDR1 MDHEN, CDR2 SYDVKM. The CDR3 reads CASRRGGGQPQHF. In DNA form, the CDR3 reads TGTGCCAGCCGACGCGGGGGGGGCCAGCCCCAGCATTTT.

The chain carries TRBV4-1 and TRBJ1-4, with a weak D call TRBD1 (6 bases). This CDR3 has 14 amino acids. Per germline, CDR1 MGHRA and CDR2 YSYEKL. Deletions cut 3 bases from V and 5 bases from J, with 10 bases between. DNA for the CDR3: TGCGCCAGCAGCCAGGTCAGGGGAAATGAAAAACTGTTTTTT. Its translation: CASSQVRGNEKLFF.

The chain joins TRBV5-1 to TRBJ1-1; tentatively, D is TRBD1 (5 bases). With 4 bases removed from V and 1 base from J, the gap between germline ends came to 5 bases. The CDR3 spans 12 residues. CDR1 and CDR2 (germline): SGHRS, YFSETQ. The CDR3 bases are TGCGCCAGCAGCACAGGGAACACTGAAGCTTTCTTT. Protein product: CASSTGNTEAFF.

The V and J genes are TRBV6-4 and TRBJ2-3; 11 bases match TRBD1. J lost 2 bases, V lost 4 bases, and 8 bases had no gene match. The CDR3 totals 17 residues. Germline-derived CDR1 and CDR2 are MRHNA and SNTAGT. The CDR3 DNA follows: TGTGCCAGCAGTGTACACGGGACAGGGGGTTTCACAGATACGCAGTATTTT. Protein product: CASSVHGTGGFTDTQYF.

The gene calls are TRBV3-1 (or the pseudogene TRBV3-2) and TRBJ2-7, with TRBD1 matching 7 bases. Germline CDR1 is LGHDT and CDR2 is YNNKEL (reference sequence). The CDR3 has 14 residues. The trim removed 4 bases at V and 6 bases at J, leaving 9 bases unmatched. CDR3 region: CASSPPGQSGEQYF. Written as DNA, the CDR3 is TGTGCCAGCAGCCCCCCGGGACAGTCTGGCGAGCAGTACTTC.

This chain connects TRBV5-1 to TRBJ2-3; TRBD2 matches at 14 bases. The ends lost 4 bases at V and 5 bases at J; junction bases unmatched: 6. Germline CDR1 reads SGHRS; CDR2 reads YFSETQ. CDR3 size: 16 residues. CDR3: CASSTRTSGGLDTQYF. CDR3 nucleotides: TGCGCCAGCAGCACCCGGACTAGCGGGGGGCTAGATACGCAGTATTTT. The whole variable domain, filled in from reference TRBV5-1 and TRBJ2-3, reads KAGVTQTPRYLIKTRGQQVTLSCSPISGHRSVSWYQQTPGQGLQFLFEYFSETQRNKGNFPGRFSGRQFSNSRSEMNVSTLELGDSALYLCASSTRTSGGLDTQYFGPGTRLTVL.

The V and J genes are TRBV28 and TRBJ1-6, with D unclear. This CDR3 is 15 amino acids long. V shed 2 bases and J shed 5 bases, with 10 bases lying between them. Germline V gene lookup returns CDR1 MDHEN and CDR2 SYDVKM. CDR3 in DNA: TGTGCCAGCAGTTTAAGAAGAGTAAATAATTCACCCCTCCACTTT. It specifies CASSLRRVNNSPLHF.

The genes are TRBV7-6 and TRBJ2-3; 9 bases match TRBD2. The germline CDR1 and CDR2 sequences are SGHVS and FNYEAQ. CDR3 length: 13 amino acids. Trimming at V came to 7 bases and at J to 6 bases, leaving 5 bases not matched to a gene. Here the CDR3 DNA reads TGTGCCAGCACCTCTAGCGGGAAGGATACGCAGTATTTT. It encodes CASTSSGKDTQYF.

Comment on this clone: The sample holds other DNA sequences that translate to the same CDR3. As DNA, the CDR3 is TGTGCCAGCAGTTCAAGGGGTGAAAAACTGTTTTTT. Protein product: CASSSRGEKLFF. This chain uses TRBV28 with TRBJ1-4, with D possibly matching TRBD1 (5 bases). This CDR3 contains 12 residues. Germline V gives CDR1 MDHEN, CDR2 SYDVKM. V was trimmed by 4 bases and J by 7 bases, leaving 7 bases between them. Full variable domain (rest looked up from reference TRBV28 and TRBJ1-4): DVKVTQSSRYLVKRTGEKVFLECVQDMDHENMFWYRQDPGLGLRLIYFSYDVKMKEKGDIPEGYSVSREKKERFSLILESASTNQTSMYLCASSSRGEKLFFGSGTQLSVL.

The chain is built from TRBV5-1 and TRBJ1-2; perhaps TRBD1 as D (6 bases). The CDR3 loop spans 15 amino acids. With 1 base removed from V and 5 bases from J, the gap between germline ends came to 15 bases. The germline gives CDR1 SGHRS, CDR2 YFSETQ. CDR3 DNA: TGCGCCAGCAGCTTGAAGGGGGAAACTGGTTATGGCTACACCTTC. The encoded protein is CASSLKGETGYGYTF.

This clone was seen more than once but under ten times. The chain joins TRBV4-1 to TRBJ1-1, with 7 bases lining up with TRBD1. CDR1 is MGHRA and CDR2 is YSYEKL in the germline V gene. The trim removed 1 base at V and 0 bases at J, leaving 11 bases unmatched. The CDR3 sequence is 18 residues long. The CDR3 loop is CASSQAWSGGTMNTEAFF. For the CDR3, the DNA is TGCGCCAGCAGCCAAGCCTGGTCAGGGGGAACTATGAACACTGAAGCTTTCTTT.